These 20 T cell receptor beta chains were sequenced from one sample in a study of T cells in Graves' hyperthyroidism and ophthalmopathy. From RNA transcripts, TCR beta CDR3 regions were amplified. The HTBI set primed first-round TCR CDR3 RT-PCR. TCRdb re-called the multiplex PCR reads with MiXCR, one entry per CDR3 protein. Of around 600,000 distinct CDR3 sequences listed, about a sixth are singletons. The specimen was blood. The receptors derive from a middle-aged woman with Graves' ophthalmopathy.

This clonotype was recorded at least ten times. The CDR3 nucleotides read TGCAGTGCCGCGGGGAGGGTTAACACTGAAGCTTTCTTT. This gives the protein CSAAGRVNTEAFF. The chain combines TRBV20-1 with TRBJ1-1; the D is unclear. Trimming took off 6 bases at V and 2 bases at J, with 13 bases between the two ends. CDR1 and CDR2 (germline): DFQATT, SNEGSKA (reference sequence). The CDR3 consists of 13 residues.

Note on this clonotype: The junction does not match germline at one end; this may be a read error. The genes are TRBV28 and TRBJ2-7; D is tentatively TRBD1 or TRBD2 (5 bases each). Germline CDR1 reads MDHEN; CDR2 reads SYDVKM. CDR3 length: 16 residues. Here the CDR3 DNA reads TGTGCCAGCAGTTTCTTTGGGGTGGGGGATGGATACGAGCTGTACTTC. It yields the protein CASSFFGVGDGYELYF.

In this sample, this clonotype turned up a few times. The rearrangement links TRBV7-2 to TRBJ1-1; D possibly corresponds to TRBD1 (6 bases). Trimming shortened V by 5 bases and J by 4 bases, and 11 bases separated the two germline ends. Germline loops: CDR1 SGHTA, CDR2 FQGNSA. There are 13 residues in the CDR3. The CDR3 DNA reads TGTGCCAGCAGCAGGACAGCCGCCACTGAAGCTTTCTTT. Translation gives CASSRTAATEAFF.

This clonotype has ten or more counts. The chain recombines TRBV5-4 with TRBJ2-1, with TRBD2 as a possible D gene (5 bases). The germline CDR1 and CDR2 sequences are SGHNT and YYREEE (reference sequence). The CDR3 spans 13 residues. V gave up 0 bases and J gave up 8 bases, with 9 bases separating them. The CDR3 DNA reads as TGTGCCAGCAGCTTGGGGGTGCGGGATGAGCAGTTCTTC. Amino acid sequence: CASSLGVRDEQFF.

This clonotype was seen only a few times. J is TRBJ2-3 and V is TRBV20-1; a possible D gene is TRBD2 (6 bases). The CDR3 contains 13 residues. Germline lookup yields CDR1 DFQATT and CDR2 SNEGSKA (reference sequence). V gave up 0 bases and J gave up 5 bases, with 9 bases separating them. CDR3 in DNA: TGCAGTGCTAGAGATGGGGGGAGAGATACGCAGTATTTT. This encodes CSARDGGRDTQYF.

This clonotype was counted ten times or more. This chain uses TRBV20-1 with TRBJ2-7; no clear D gene. Per germline, CDR1 DFQATT and CDR2 SNEGSKA (reference sequence). The CDR3 consists of 14 residues. V was pared by 5 bases and J by 1 base, with 15 bases between. The CDR3 reads CSAPDGRRSYEQYF. CDR3 coding DNA: TGCAGTGCTCCGGATGGCAGACGATCCTACGAGCAGTACTTC.

At least ten counts were recorded for this clonotype. The V call is TRBV2, the J call TRBJ1-2; D is perhaps TRBD1 (6 bases). The CDR3 runs to 14 residues. CDR1 and CDR2 from the germline V gene are SNHLY and FYNNEI. V lost 6 bases and J lost 3, with 14 bases in between. Here the CDR3 DNA reads TGTGCCAGCAGGGACAACACAGGGTACTATGGCTACACCTTC. Amino acid sequence: CASRDNTGYYGYTF.

This clonotype was counted many times. V and J are TRBV4-1 and TRBJ2-7, with a possible D match to TRBD1 (8 bases). Germline values: CDR1 MGHRA, CDR2 YSYEKL. V was shortened by 3 bases and J by 2 bases, with 14 bases between the two germline ends. The CDR3 totals 15 residues. The CDR3 DNA sequence: TGCGCCAGCAGCCACAAACAGGGGGGGGCCTACGAGCAGTACTTC. The encoded protein is CASSHKQGGAYEQYF.

The sample holds many counts of this clonotype. This chain links TRBV3-1 with TRBJ1-2, with D unclear. The CDR3 has 14 amino acids. V dropped 0 bases and J dropped 4 bases, with 9 bases sitting between them. Germline V gene sequence: CDR1 LGHDT, CDR2 YNNKEL (reference sequence). For the CDR3, the DNA is TGTGCCAGCAGCCAAGATGGGCCAGTCTATGGCTACACCTTC. Translated: CASSQDGPVYGYTF.

This clonotype was counted between two and nine times. The V and J genes are TRBV4-1 and TRBJ2-2; D gene unclear. The V end lost 2 bases, the J end lost 4 bases, and 8 bases lay between the germline ends. Germline CDR1 and CDR2: MGHRA and YSYEKL. The CDR3 extends over 14 amino acids. CDR3 DNA: TGCGCCAGCAGCCAACCGATCACCACCGGGGAGCTGTTTTTT. Translating gives CASSQPITTGELFF.

This clonotype was observed a handful of times. V and J are TRBV4-1 and TRBJ1-5; no clear D. Looked up from germline, CDR1 is MGHRA and CDR2 is YSYEKL. V lost 7 bases, J lost 4 bases, and 11 bases lay in between. This CDR3 has 13 amino acids. The CDR3 bases are TGCGCCAGCAATAACGGGATAAATCAGCCCCAGCATTTT. The encoded protein is CASNNGINQPQHF.

Ten or more counts support this clonotype. The rearrangement links TRBV6-2 or TRBV6-3 to TRBJ1-1; a possible D gene is TRBD1 (5 bases). This CDR3 region has 16 residues. V was trimmed by 2 bases and J by 1 base, leaving 14 bases between them. Germline assignment: CDR1 MNHEY and CDR2 SVGEGT. The CDR3: CASSYPMGEANTEAFF. DNA for the CDR3: TGTGCCAGCAGTTACCCGATGGGGGAGGCGAACACTGAAGCTTTCTTT.

This clonotype has at least ten counts. The CDR3 loop reads CASSLIPGYEQYF. The CDR3 region has the DNA TGTGCCAGCAGCCTGATCCCAGGGTACGAGCAGTACTTC. V usage is TRBV5-4 and J usage is TRBJ2-7; D is perhaps TRBD1 (5 bases). The germline V gene encodes CDR1 SGHNT and CDR2 YYREEE (reference sequence). CDR3 length: 13 residues. Trimming removed 4 bases from V and 4 bases from J, with 12 bases in between.

This clonotype was observed many times. V usage is TRBV6-1 and J usage is TRBJ2-3, with D unresolved. In germline, CDR1 is MNHNS, CDR2 SASEGT. Between the trimmed V and J ends, which lost 6 bases and 4 bases, there was a span of 8 bases. The CDR3 contains 12 residues. CDR3 DNA: TGTGCCAGCAGAGGTAGCCCAGATACGCAGTATTTT. This codes for CASRGSPDTQYF.

This clonotype was observed a few times. This chain uses TRBV6-1 with TRBJ1-2; 8 nucleotides agree with TRBD1. The V gene's germline CDR1 is MNHNS and CDR2 SASEGT. The CDR3 is 11 amino acids. The CDR3 reads CLTGGNYGYTF. The DNA of the CDR3 is TGTCTCACAGGGGGTAACTATGGCTACACCTTC.

In its sample, this clonotype was seen many times. V and J are TRBV7-2 and TRBJ2-5; D is unclear. This CDR3 region has 14 residues. V lost 5 bases, J lost 3 bases, and 13 bases lay in between. Germline V lookup: CDR1 SGHTA, CDR2 FQGNSA. This CDR3 is CASSNLGGKETQYF. DNA for the CDR3: TGTGCCAGCAGCAATTTGGGTGGGAAAGAGACCCAGTACTTC.

The genes are TRBV20-1 and TRBJ2-5; 8 bases agree with TRBD1. V shed 5 bases, J shed 2 bases, and the junction held 4 bases outside the gene matches. Germline V CDR1 and CDR2: DFQATT, SNEGSKA (reference sequence). The length of the CDR3 is 13 residues. The CDR3 sequence: CSAGGTGQETQYF. CDR3 DNA sequence: TGCAGTGCTGGGGGGACAGGACAAGAGACCCAGTACTTC.

The chain carries TRBV11-2 and TRBJ2-2; 8 positions agree with TRBD1. The CDR3 runs to 15 residues. Unmatched junction bases numbered 8, after V lost 5 bases and J lost 6 bases. CDR1 SGHAT and CDR2 FQNNGV come from the germline V gene. The CDR3, as DNA: TGTGCCAGCAGCGCATGGACAGGGATATCCGGGGAGCTGTTTTTT. Amino acid sequence: CASSAWTGISGELFF.

Only a few counts were recorded for this clonotype. This chain connects TRBV28 to TRBJ1-5; a weak D match, TRBD1 (6 bases). CDR1 is MDHEN, CDR2 SYDVKM, per germline. Trimming left V 3 bases short and J 1 base short, with 10 bases between. The CDR3 loop spans 15 amino acids. The CDR3 DNA reads TGTGCCAGCAGTTTTTTAGGACAGAGCAATCAGCCCCAGCATTTT. Amino acid sequence: CASSFLGQSNQPQHF.

This clonotype was observed at least ten times. The chain joins TRBV20-1 to TRBJ2-2, with TRBD2 identical over 8 bases. The CDR3 loop spans 14 amino acids. Germline V gene sequence: CDR1 DFQATT, CDR2 SNEGSKA (reference sequence). Germline trimming cut 5 bases from V and 0 bases from J; bases unmatched to any gene: 2. The DNA of the CDR3 is TGCAGTGCTCGGGAGGGGGCGAACACCGGGGAGCTGTTTTTT. As protein: CSAREGANTGELFF.